These T cell receptor beta chains were read from a single sample in a study of response to subunit inactivated influenza vaccine. TCRdb ran MiXCR on the RT-PCR reads and lists one entry per CDR3 protein. The repertoire holds approximately 160,000 distinct CDR3 sequences, roughly a tenth seen once, with roughly 33% in the top ten. The source was CD8+ T cells sorted from PBMCs, collected less than 30 months after vaccination. All receptors derive from a man between 50 and 70 years old who received an inactivated influenza vaccine. Both conserved end residues are part of each CDR3. Fields, in order: D gene, clone size, V gene, CDR3 protein. A D gene is named only where the DNA matches it firmly. The listing skips clone size in some rows; elsewhere it reads once, few, many or a size class.

d_call: TRBD2; clone_size: many; v_call: TRBV30; cdr3_aa: CAHGGVGNEQFF
d_call: TRBD2; clone_size: NA; v_call: TRBV7-8; cdr3_aa: CASSLLAGGPNEQFF
d_call: TRBD1; clone_size: few; v_call: TRBV7-9; cdr3_aa: CASSLEEGANGYTF
d_call: TRBD2; clone_size: many; v_call: TRBV4-2; cdr3_aa: CASSQSEASGGLTDTQYF
d_call: TRBD1; clone_size: NA; v_call: TRBV4-3; cdr3_aa: CASSYGTVISYNEQFF
d_call: TRBD1; clone_size: NA; v_call: TRBV9; cdr3_aa: CASSGQGSNEPQHF
d_call: NA; clone_size: NA; v_call: TRBV12-3/TRBV12-4; cdr3_aa: CASSLVTGTPVGEQYF
d_call: TRBD1; clone_size: NA; v_call: TRBV28; cdr3_aa: CASSLLQGAADEKLFF
d_call: NA; clone_size: NA; v_call: TRBV27; cdr3_aa: CASSDSGGGYTF
d_call: TRBD1; clone_size: NA; v_call: TRBV7-9; cdr3_aa: CASSLGDRSYEQYF
d_call: TRBD1; clone_size: NA; v_call: TRBV20-1; cdr3_aa: CSAITLQGRSYEQYF
d_call: NA; clone_size: few; v_call: TRBV5-6; cdr3_aa: CASSLERTTYEQYF
d_call: NA; clone_size: NA; v_call: TRBV28; cdr3_aa: CASRSLAVEFTDTQYF
d_call: NA; clone_size: NA; v_call: TRBV7-9; cdr3_aa: CASSFSVTEAFF
d_call: TRBD2; clone_size: NA; v_call: TRBV11-2; cdr3_aa: CASSLILGSLAGAVQETQYF
d_call: NA; clone_size: NA; v_call: TRBV29-1; cdr3_aa: CSVGGQTSSYEQYF
d_call: TRBD2; clone_size: many; v_call: TRBV7-9; cdr3_aa: CASSLVLAENEQFF
d_call: TRBD1; clone_size: NA; v_call: TRBV7-3; cdr3_aa: CASSLNGQGGYGYTF
d_call: NA; clone_size: NA; v_call: TRBV29-1; cdr3_aa: CSVLNGENDYGYTF
d_call: TRBD2; clone_size: NA; v_call: TRBV20-1; cdr3_aa: CSAKGLAGDLDTQYF
d_call: TRBD1; clone_size: many; v_call: TRBV5-1; cdr3_aa: CASSLTGTGIYEQYF
d_call: NA; clone_size: few; v_call: TRBV15; cdr3_aa: CATSPLPVYTGELFF
d_call: NA; clone_size: few; v_call: TRBV11-1; cdr3_aa: CASSSRDWAPRSYNEQFF